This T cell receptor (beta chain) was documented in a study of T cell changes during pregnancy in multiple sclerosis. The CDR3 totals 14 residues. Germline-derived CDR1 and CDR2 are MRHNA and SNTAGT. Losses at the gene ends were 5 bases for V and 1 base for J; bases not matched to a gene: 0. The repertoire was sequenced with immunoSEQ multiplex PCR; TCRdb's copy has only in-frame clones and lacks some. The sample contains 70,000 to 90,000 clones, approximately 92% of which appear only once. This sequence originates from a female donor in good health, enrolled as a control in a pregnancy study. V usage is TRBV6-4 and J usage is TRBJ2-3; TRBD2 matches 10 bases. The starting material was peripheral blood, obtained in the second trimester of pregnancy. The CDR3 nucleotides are TGTGCCAGCAGTCTAGCGGGGGGCACAGATACGCAGTATTTT. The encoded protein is CASSLAGGTDTQYF.